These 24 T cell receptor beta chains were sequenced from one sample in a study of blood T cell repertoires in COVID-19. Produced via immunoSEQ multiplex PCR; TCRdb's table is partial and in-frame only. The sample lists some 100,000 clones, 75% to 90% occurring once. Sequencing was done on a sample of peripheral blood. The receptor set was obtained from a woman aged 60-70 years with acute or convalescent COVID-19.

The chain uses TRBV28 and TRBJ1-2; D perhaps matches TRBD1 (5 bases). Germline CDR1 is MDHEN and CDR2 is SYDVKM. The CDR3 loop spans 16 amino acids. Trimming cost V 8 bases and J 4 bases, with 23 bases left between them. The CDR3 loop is CASSTGQGAGSYGYTF. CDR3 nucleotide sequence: TGTGCCAGCTCGACCGGGCAGGGTGCCGGGAGCTATGGCTACACCTTC.

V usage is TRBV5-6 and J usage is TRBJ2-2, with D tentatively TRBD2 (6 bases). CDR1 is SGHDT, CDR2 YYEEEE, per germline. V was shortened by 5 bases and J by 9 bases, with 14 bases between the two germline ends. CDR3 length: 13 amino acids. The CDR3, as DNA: TGTGCCAGCAGTCTCAAGGCGGGGCGGGAGCTGTTTTTT. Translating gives CASSLKAGRELFF.

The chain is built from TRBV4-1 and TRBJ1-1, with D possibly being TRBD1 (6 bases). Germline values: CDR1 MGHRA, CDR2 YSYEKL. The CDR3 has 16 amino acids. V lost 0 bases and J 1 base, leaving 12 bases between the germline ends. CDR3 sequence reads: CASSQDLTRGNTEAFF. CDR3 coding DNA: TGCGCCAGCAGCCAAGATCTGACCAGGGGGAACACTGAAGCTTTCTTT.

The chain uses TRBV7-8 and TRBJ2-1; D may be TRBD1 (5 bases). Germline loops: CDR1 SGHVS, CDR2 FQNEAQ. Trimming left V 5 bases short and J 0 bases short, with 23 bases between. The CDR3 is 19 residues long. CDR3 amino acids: CASSLKQRQMVSSYNEQFF. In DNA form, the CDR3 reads TGTGCCAGCAGCCTAAAACAGCGACAGATGGTGAGCTCCTACAATGAGCAGTTCTTC.

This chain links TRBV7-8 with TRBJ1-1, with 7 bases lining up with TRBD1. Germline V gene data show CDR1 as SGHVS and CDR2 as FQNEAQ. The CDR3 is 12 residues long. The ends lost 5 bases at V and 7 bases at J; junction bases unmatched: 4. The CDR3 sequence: CASSADRDEAFF. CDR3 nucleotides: TGTGCCAGCAGCGCAGACAGGGATGAAGCTTTCTTT.

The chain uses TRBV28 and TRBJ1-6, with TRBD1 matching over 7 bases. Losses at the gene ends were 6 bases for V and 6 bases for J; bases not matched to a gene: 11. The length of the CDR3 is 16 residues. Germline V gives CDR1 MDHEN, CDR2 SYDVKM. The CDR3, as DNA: TGTGCCAGCAGCCGTACAGGGGCCGCGGGTAATTCACCCCTCCACTTT. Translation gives CASSRTGAAGNSPLHF.

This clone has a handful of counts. The CDR3 loop reads CASSPSSLSGNTIYF. For the CDR3, the DNA is TGTGCCAGCAGCCCCAGTTCCCTCTCTGGAAACACCATATATTTT. The V and J genes are TRBV6-5 and TRBJ1-3, with D unclear. Trimming took 6 bases from V and 0 from J, leaving 12 bases between them. Germline V gene lookup returns CDR1 MNHEY and CDR2 SVGAGI. The CDR3 runs to 15 residues.

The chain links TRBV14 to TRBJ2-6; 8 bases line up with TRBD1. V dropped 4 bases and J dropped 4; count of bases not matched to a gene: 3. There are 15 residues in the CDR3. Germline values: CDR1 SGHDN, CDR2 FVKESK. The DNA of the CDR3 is TGTGCCAGCAGCCCGACAGGGGTCGGGGCCAACGTCCTGACTTTC. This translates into CASSPTGVGANVLTF.

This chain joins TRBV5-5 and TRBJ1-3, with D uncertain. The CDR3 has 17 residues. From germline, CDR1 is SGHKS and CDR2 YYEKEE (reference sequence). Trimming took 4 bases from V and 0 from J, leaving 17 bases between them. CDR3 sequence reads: CASSPAGGTSSGNTIYF. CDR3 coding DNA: TGTGCCAGCAGCCCTGCCGGAGGTACGAGCTCTGGAAACACCATATATTTT.

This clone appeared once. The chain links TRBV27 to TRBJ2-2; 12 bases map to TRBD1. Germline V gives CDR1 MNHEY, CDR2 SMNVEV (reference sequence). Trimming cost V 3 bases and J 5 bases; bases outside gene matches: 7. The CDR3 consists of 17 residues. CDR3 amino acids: CASSFGTGGAGTGELFF. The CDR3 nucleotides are TGTGCCAGCAGTTTTGGGACAGGGGGCGCGGGAACCGGGGAGCTGTTTTTT.

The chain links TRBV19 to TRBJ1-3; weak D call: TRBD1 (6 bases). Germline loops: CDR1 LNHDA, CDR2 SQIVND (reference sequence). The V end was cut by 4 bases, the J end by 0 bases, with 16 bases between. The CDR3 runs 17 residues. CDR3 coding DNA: TGTGCCAGTAGTACATCGACAGGACGCCTCTCTGGAAACACCATATATTTT. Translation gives CASSTSTGRLSGNTIYF. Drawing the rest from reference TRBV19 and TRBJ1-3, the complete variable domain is DGGITQSPKYLFRKEGQNVTLSCEQNLNHDAMYWYRQDPGQGLRLIYYSQIVNDFQKGDIAEGYSVSREKKESFPLTVTSAQKNPTAFYLCASSTSTGRLSGNTIYFGEGSWLTVV.

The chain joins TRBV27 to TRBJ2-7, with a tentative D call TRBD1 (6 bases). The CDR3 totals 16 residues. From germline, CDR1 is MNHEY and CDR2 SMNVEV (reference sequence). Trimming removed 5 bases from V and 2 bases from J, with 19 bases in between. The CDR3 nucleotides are TGTGCCAGCAGTCCCGGACAGTTTAAAGGTACCTACGAGCAGTACTTC. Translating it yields CASSPGQFKGTYEQYF.

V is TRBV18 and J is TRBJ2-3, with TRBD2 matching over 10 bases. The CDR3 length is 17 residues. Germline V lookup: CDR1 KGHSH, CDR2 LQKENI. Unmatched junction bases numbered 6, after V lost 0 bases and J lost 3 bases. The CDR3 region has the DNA TGTGCCAGCTCACCACCCCTAGCGGGAGTGGGGACAGATACGCAGTATTTT. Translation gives CASSPPLAGVGTDTQYF.

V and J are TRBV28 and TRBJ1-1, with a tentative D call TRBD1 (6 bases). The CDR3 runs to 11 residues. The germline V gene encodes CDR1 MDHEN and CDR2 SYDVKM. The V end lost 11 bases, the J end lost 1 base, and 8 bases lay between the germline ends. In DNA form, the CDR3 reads TGTGCCGGACAGTCGAACACTGAAGCTTTCTTT. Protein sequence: CAGQSNTEAFF.

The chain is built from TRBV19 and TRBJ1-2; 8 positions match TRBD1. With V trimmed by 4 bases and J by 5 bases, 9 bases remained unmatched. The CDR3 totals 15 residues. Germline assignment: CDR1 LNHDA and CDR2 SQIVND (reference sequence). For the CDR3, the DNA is TGTGCCAGTAGTAGAAAACCGGGACAGGTGTATGGCTACACCTTC. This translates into CASSRKPGQVYGYTF.

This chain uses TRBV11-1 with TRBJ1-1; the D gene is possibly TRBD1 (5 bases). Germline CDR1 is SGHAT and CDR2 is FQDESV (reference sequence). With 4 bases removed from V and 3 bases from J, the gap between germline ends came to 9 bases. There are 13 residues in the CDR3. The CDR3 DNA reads TGTGCCAGCAGCTGGCAGGGCGACACTGAAGCTTTCTTT. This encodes CASSWQGDTEAFF.

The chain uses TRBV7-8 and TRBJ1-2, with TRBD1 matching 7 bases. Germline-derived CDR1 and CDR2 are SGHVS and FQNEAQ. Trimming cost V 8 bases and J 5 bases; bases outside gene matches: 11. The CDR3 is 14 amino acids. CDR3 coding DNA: TGTGCCAGCTCCCCTCCGGGCAGGGGGTATGGCTACACCTTC. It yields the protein CASSPPGRGYGYTF. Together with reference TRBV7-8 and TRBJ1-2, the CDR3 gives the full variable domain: GAGVSQSPRYKVAKRGQDVALRCDPISGHVSLFWYQQALGQGPEFLTYFQNEAQLDKSGLPSDRFFAERPEGSVSTLKIQRTQQEDSAVYLCASSPPGRGYGYTFGSGTRLTVV.

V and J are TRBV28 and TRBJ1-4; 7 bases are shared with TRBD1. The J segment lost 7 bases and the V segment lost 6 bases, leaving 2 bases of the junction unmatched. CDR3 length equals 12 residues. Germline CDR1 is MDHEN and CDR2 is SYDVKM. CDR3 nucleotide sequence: TGTGCCAGCAGGGGACAGAGTGAAAAACTGTTTTTT. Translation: CASRGQSEKLFF.

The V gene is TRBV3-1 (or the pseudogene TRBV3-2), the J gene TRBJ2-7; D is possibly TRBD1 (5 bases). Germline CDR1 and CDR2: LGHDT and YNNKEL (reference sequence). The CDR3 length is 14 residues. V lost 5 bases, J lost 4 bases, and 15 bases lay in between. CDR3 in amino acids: CASSTQGQRYEQYF. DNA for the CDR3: TGTGCCAGCAGCACCCAGGGTCAGAGATACGAGCAGTACTTC.

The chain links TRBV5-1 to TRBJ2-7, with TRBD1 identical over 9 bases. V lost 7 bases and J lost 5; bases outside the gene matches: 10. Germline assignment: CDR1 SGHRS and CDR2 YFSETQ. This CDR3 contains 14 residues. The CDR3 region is CASYAGTGSNEQYF. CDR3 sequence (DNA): TGCGCCAGCTACGCCGGGACAGGGTCCAACGAGCAGTACTTC.

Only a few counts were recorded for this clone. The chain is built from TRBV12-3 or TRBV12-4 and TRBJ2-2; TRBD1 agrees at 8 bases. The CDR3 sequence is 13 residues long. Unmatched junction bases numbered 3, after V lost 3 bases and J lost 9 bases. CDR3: CASSFQGARELFF. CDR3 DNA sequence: TGTGCCAGCAGTTTCCAGGGGGCCCGGGAGCTGTTTTTT.

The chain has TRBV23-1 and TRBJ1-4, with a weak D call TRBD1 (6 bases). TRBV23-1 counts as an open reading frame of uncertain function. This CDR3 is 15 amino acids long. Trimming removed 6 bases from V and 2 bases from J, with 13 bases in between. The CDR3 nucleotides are TGCGCCAGCAGCCAGAACAGGGATACTAATGAAAAACTGTTTTTT. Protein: CASSQNRDTNEKLFF.

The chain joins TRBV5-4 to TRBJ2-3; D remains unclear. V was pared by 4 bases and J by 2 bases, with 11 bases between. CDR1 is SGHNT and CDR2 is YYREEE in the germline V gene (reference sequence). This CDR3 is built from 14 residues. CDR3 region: CASSPLTDTDTQYF. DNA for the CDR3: TGTGCCAGCAGCCCCCTAACAGACACAGATACGCAGTATTTT.

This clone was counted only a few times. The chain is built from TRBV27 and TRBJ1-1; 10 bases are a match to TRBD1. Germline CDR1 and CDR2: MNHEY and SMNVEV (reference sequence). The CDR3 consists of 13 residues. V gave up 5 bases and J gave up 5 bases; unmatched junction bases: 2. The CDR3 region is CASSKDRGTEAFF. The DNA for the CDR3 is TGTGCCAGCAGTAAGGACAGGGGGACTGAAGCTTTCTTT.